Each of the 17 T cell receptor beta chains below was sequenced from the same sample in a study of control samples from healthy donors and cancer patients. Only in-frame clones appear in the TCRdb table, and some are missing; sequencing was by immunoSEQ multiplex PCR. In the table there are about 100,000 clones, 80% to 95% of which are singletons. What was sequenced was blood. All receptors derive from a young man in good health.

V usage is TRBV5-1 and J usage is TRBJ2-3; maybe TRBD1 (6 bases). CDR1 and CDR2 from the germline V gene are SGHRS and YFSETQ. CDR3 length: 13 amino acids. The V gene lost 5 bases and the J gene lost 6 bases, with 13 bases spanning the gap. Written as DNA, the CDR3 is TGCGCCAGCAGTCCCGACAGGAGGGATACGCAGTATTTT. This codes for CASSPDRRDTQYF.

The genes are TRBV5-8 and TRBJ1-1, with a tentative D call TRBD1 (6 bases). V lost 1 base and J 5 bases, leaving 12 bases between the germline ends. Germline values: CDR1 SGHTS, CDR2 YDEGEE. The CDR3 totals 14 residues. The CDR3: CASSLLGGRTEAFF. The CDR3 DNA sequence: TGTGCCAGCAGCTTGCTGGGGGGGCGGACTGAAGCTTTCTTT. Drawing the rest from reference TRBV5-8 and TRBJ1-1, the complete variable domain is EAGVTQSPTHLIKTRGQQATLRCSPISGHTSVYWYQQALGLGLQFLLWYDEGEERNRGNFPPRFSGRQFPNYSSELNVNALELEDSALYLCASSLLGGRTEAFFGQGTRLTVV.

The J gene is TRBJ2-1, the V gene TRBV6-6; 10 bases line up with TRBD1. Germline V gene sequence: CDR1 MNHNY, CDR2 SVGAGI (reference sequence). V lost 4 bases and J lost 3; bases outside the gene matches: 3. The CDR3 spans 15 residues. CDR3 residues: CASSSGQGFYNEQFF. CDR3 DNA sequence: TGTGCCAGCAGTTCGGGACAGGGGTTCTACAATGAGCAGTTCTTC.

The V and J genes are TRBV24-1 and TRBJ2-5; 10 nucleotides line up with TRBD1. Looked up from germline, CDR1 is KGHDR and CDR2 is SFDVKD. The CDR3 spans 14 residues. The V gene end was trimmed by 4 bases and the J gene end by 5 bases; junction bases not matched to a gene: 3. DNA for the CDR3: TGTGCCACCAGTGAGTCGGGACAGGGGGAGACCCAGTACTTC. It specifies CATSESGQGETQYF.

The rearrangement uses TRBV13 and TRBJ1-1; 7 positions match TRBD1. CDR1 is PRHDT, CDR2 FYEKMQ, per germline (reference sequence). This CDR3 is 14 amino acids long. Trimming cost V 5 bases and J 8 bases; bases outside gene matches: 11. In nucleotides, the CDR3 is TGTGCCAGCAGCACGGGATACAGGGGTGTGGAAGCTTTCTTT. This translates into CASSTGYRGVEAFF.

The V gene is TRBV2, the J gene TRBJ2-7; maybe TRBD2 (5 bases). The germline V gene encodes CDR1 SNHLY and CDR2 FYNNEI. V was shortened by 4 bases and J by 1 base, with 5 bases between the two germline ends. This CDR3 region has 12 residues. For the CDR3, the DNA is TGTGCCAGCAGTGGAGGGTCCTACGAGCAGTACTTC. It translates to CASSGGSYEQYF. Supplemented by reference TRBV2 and TRBJ2-7, the full variable domain reads EPEVTQTPSHQVTQMGQEVILRCVPISNHLYFYWYRQILGQKVEFLVSFYNNEISEKSEIFDDQFSVERPDGSNFTLKIRSTKLEDSAMYFCASSGGSYEQYFGPGTRLTVT.

The V and J genes are TRBV7-8 and TRBJ1-1; unclear D gene. Looked up from germline, CDR1 is SGHVS and CDR2 is FQNEAQ. The V and J ends lost 4 bases and 2 bases respectively, with 14 bases between them. This CDR3 region has 15 residues. CDR3: CASSSAPRGNTEAFF. CDR3 DNA: TGTGCCAGCAGCTCTGCCCCCCGGGGAAACACTGAAGCTTTCTTT. The full variable domain, with the rest looked up from reference TRBV7-8 and TRBJ1-1, is GAGVSQSPRYKVAKRGQDVALRCDPISGHVSLFWYQQALGQGPEFLTYFQNEAQLDKSGLPSDRFFAERPEGSVSTLKIQRTQQEDSAVYLCASSSAPRGNTEAFFGQGTRLTVV.

V usage is TRBV11-2 and J usage is TRBJ1-2; unclear D gene. Trimming took 0 bases from V and 8 from J, leaving 10 bases between them. This CDR3 comprises 13 residues. The germline V gene encodes CDR1 SGHAT and CDR2 FQNNGV. CDR3 coding DNA: TGTGCCAGCAGCTTAGATCTGGTGGGGGGCTACACCTTC. Its protein product is CASSLDLVGGYTF. Variable domain in full (rest from reference TRBV11-2 and TRBJ1-2): EAGVAQSPRYKIIEKRQSVAFWCNPISGHATLYWYQQILGQGPKLLIQFQNNGVVDDSQLPKDRFSAERLKGVDSTLKIQPAKLEDSAVYLCASSLDLVGGYTFGSGTRLTVV.

This rearrangement joins TRBV27 to TRBJ2-7, with a weak D call TRBD2 (7 bases). The germline CDR1 and CDR2 sequences are MNHEY and SMNVEV (reference sequence). The length of the CDR3 is 14 residues. Trimming took off 7 bases at V and 6 bases at J, with 19 bases between the two ends. CDR3 amino acids: CASTPRGGRPEQYF. CDR3 DNA: TGTGCCAGCACTCCTAGGGGGGGGCGCCCCGAGCAGTACTTC.

The chain couples TRBV19 to TRBJ2-1; unclear D gene. The CDR3 consists of 13 residues. The ends were cut back, 6 bases at V and 4 bases at J, with 10 bases in the middle. Germline V gives CDR1 LNHDA, CDR2 SQIVND (reference sequence). CDR3 amino acids: CASRAGTYNEQFF. CDR3 sequence (DNA): TGTGCCAGTAGGGCCGGAACTTACAATGAGCAGTTCTTC.

CDR3 residues: CASRRTGASYNEQFF. In DNA, the CDR3 is TGTGCCAGTAGACGGACAGGGGCCTCCTACAATGAGCAGTTCTTC. The chain recombines TRBV19 with TRBJ2-1; 9 nucleotides align to TRBD1. Germline V CDR1 and CDR2: LNHDA, SQIVND (reference sequence). J lost 0 bases, V lost 6 bases, and 3 bases had no gene match. This CDR3 has 15 amino acids.

This chain joins TRBV2 and TRBJ2-2; D uncertain. The CDR3 contains 15 residues. The V gene lost 0 bases and the J gene lost 4 bases, with 9 bases spanning the gap. CDR1 and CDR2 (germline): SNHLY, FYNNEI. The CDR3 nucleotides read TGTGCCAGCAGTGAAGCGTTTGGCCTCACCGGGGAGCTGTTTTTT. This codes for CASSEAFGLTGELFF.

The chain combines TRBV7-2 with TRBJ1-3; D remains ambiguous. Trimming removed 1 base from V and 0 bases from J, with 13 bases in between. Germline-derived CDR1 and CDR2 are SGHTA and FQGNSA. The CDR3 extends over 17 amino acids. This chain's CDR3 is CASSLGPRVHSGNTIYF. CDR3 coding DNA: TGTGCCAGCAGCTTAGGTCCCCGGGTCCACTCTGGAAACACCATATATTTT.

This chain joins TRBV28 and TRBJ1-2, with 10 bases matching TRBD1. The junction had 5 bases not matched to a gene; V was cut back by 5 bases and J by 8 bases. CDR1 is MDHEN and CDR2 is SYDVKM in the germline V gene. The CDR3 length is 13 residues. The CDR3 coding sequence is TGTGCCAGCAGTCCGGGACAGGGGTACGGCTACACCTTC. As protein: CASSPGQGYGYTF.

As to this clone: Additional DNA sequences in this sample encode the identical CDR3. V and J are TRBV18 and TRBJ1-1; no definite D call. Trimming removed 1 base from V and 8 bases from J, with 8 bases in between. The CDR3 runs 12 residues. Germline lookup yields CDR1 KGHSH and CDR2 LQKENI. The CDR3 sequence: CASSPRTTEAFF. DNA of the CDR3: TGTGCCAGCTCACCACGAACAACCGAAGCTTTCTTT.

The count of this clone is one. This chain connects TRBV6-5 to TRBJ1-1; D is possibly TRBD1 (6 bases). Germline CDR1 MNHEY, CDR2 SVGAGI. Trimming removed 5 bases from V and 5 bases from J, with 18 bases in between. The CDR3 totals 15 residues. CDR3 bases: TGTGCCAGCAGTCGCCTCTGGCTCCAGGGGACTGAAGCTTTCTTT. Protein sequence: CASSRLWLQGTEAFF.

The table lists this clone with a count of one. The chain couples TRBV7-6 to TRBJ1-5; 7 positions match TRBD1. The junction had 5 bases not matched to a gene; V was cut back by 3 bases and J by 3 bases. This CDR3 is built from 15 residues. Looked up from germline, CDR1 is SGHVS and CDR2 is FNYEAQ. The CDR3 bases are TGTGCCAGCAGCTTGGAAAGGGGGCACAATCAGCCCCAGCATTTT. As protein: CASSLERGHNQPQHF.